This T cell receptor (beta chain) was recovered during a study of technical replicates of blood from several donors. Method: immunoSEQ multiplex PCR; TCRdb's copy keeps in-frame clones and lacks some. The sample lists under 90,000 clones, 92% occurring once. In this sample, this clone turned up once. This CDR3 contains 18 residues. From germline, CDR1 is MRHNA and CDR2 SNTAGT. Trimming shortened V by 9 bases and J by 2 bases, and 26 bases separated the two germline ends. Sequencing used T cells isolated from PBMCs. The chain couples TRBV6-4 to TRBJ1-5; possible D gene TRBD1, 6 bases. This TCR was recovered from a human donor in good health. For the CDR3, the DNA is TGTGCCAGTGGTCCGGGACATGGGGTTCGATTGGGCAATCAGCCCCAGCATTTT. Amino acids: CASGPGHGVRLGNQPQHF.